The entry below describes one TCR beta chain. It has no known antigen specificity. There are no base qualities to consult, and no much larger clone falls within one base. Using the deep immunoSEQ assay, TCR CDR3 regions were amplified from genomic DNA by multiplex PCR. Genomic DNA extracted from each cell subset was distributed evenly over all wells of several immunoSEQ 96-well plates, and each plate served as one replicate. For sorted subsets, each replicate PCR was loaded with roughly 190 ng genomic DNA, equivalent to 30,000 or so T cell genomes. Purified libraries were quantified with a Qubit 3.0 fluorometer, sized on a Bioanalyzer 2100, and re-quantified with the KAPA Library Quantification kit. A separate single-read 150-cycle Illumina NextSeq 550 flow cell was used to sequence each immunoSEQ 96-well plate. The paper's data handling went like this. Because the immunoSEQ output held only junctional sequences and lacked quality scores, the filtering could not match the filtering applied to full-length reads. Sequences were annotated with PyIR, a Python wrapper for IgBLAST v1.9, using IMGT germline references to assign V/J genes and CDR3. Any read was removed if the V/J assignment was weak (E-value above 1e-6), the CDR3 was missing, or the read contained stop codons, out-of-frame junctions, or ambiguous translated residues. A V3J clonotype was defined by an identical inferred V gene, J gene, and CDR3 amino acid sequence. Percentage overlap between repertoires was computed as shared unique clonotypes divided by the size of the smaller repertoire. Repertoire richness was assessed with RTK rarefaction, the Chao1 estimator, and Recon v2.1 estimates of unobserved clonotypes. OLGA was used to compute generation probabilities for all TCRbeta clonotypes that the gDNA method yielded from a few donors. Drawn from immuneACCESS, this table holds only the in-frame rearrangements with V and J called that TCRdb kept. Clones are partly lost; checked studies trace under half to an unresolved V gene and leave the rest unexplained. V and J calls and clone size are copied from that table; D and trimming were computed from the DNA. This sample holds a few million clones; 80% to 95% were observed only once. Approximately 1.7% of the sample is in the top ten clones.

CD8 naive samples were CD45RO-negative cells positively selected for CCR7, giving a CD45RA+CCR7+ population that excluded TemRA cells. Healthy HIV-negative adults with no recently reported acute infections or vaccinations were included as donors. All donors were Caucasian adults living in Nashville, Tennessee, USA. Blood was obtained by leukapheresis, after which PBMCs were separated by Ficoll-Histopaque density gradient centrifugation and cryopreserved in liquid nitrogen vapor phase. Purity and quantity of every magnetically sorted T cell population were checked by analytical flow cytometry. Genomic DNA was isolated from each sorted fraction and quantified by UV absorbance on a Nanodrop 2000c. The data were obtained in a study of shared clonotypes between healthy human individuals (dated by TCRdb to 2019 to 2021). For the study in its entirety: The cohort comprised two women and a few men aged 18 to 49 years. For each donor, three plates each were used for CD4 naive and CD4 memory, two plates were used for CD8 naive, and one plate was used for CD8 memory. The study deeply sequenced blood TCR repertoires of five healthy adults to estimate repertoire size and the extent of clonotype sharing between individuals. To increase sequencing depth and limit assay-specific biases, different laboratories used diverse techniques to prepare libraries and sequence TCR repertoires. Leukapheresis yielded between about 0.85 and 9 billion PBMCs per donor.

V and J are trimmed by 4 bases and 1 base, and the gene matches miss 1 base of the junction. The CDR3 has 13 amino acids, counting the end cysteine and phenylalanine. Left in the record is the CDR3 DNA by itself, 39 bases read in frame from the first base. The CDR1 and CDR2 encoded by the germline V gene (reference sequence) are LNHDA and SQIVND. Here is what the overall study found, with its caveats: Sampling was restricted to blood, and TCR repertoires in tissue are likely to differ from TCR repertoires in blood. The genetic and exposure-history diversity represented was limited by the small number of donors. Clonotypes shared by all four sorted-subset donors showed higher generation probabilities than non-shared clonotypes. Larger estimated clonotype richness was generally found for naive subsets than for memory subsets. Incomplete sequencing was indicated by rarefaction of sorted-subset datasets, despite the large sequencing depth. Across a handful of donors, around 5% of naive CD4, 3.5% of naive CD8, approximately 2.5% of memory CD4, and roughly 0.4% of memory CD8 clonotypes were shared. Based on pairwise subsampling, the degree of clonotype sharing among donors was expected to be affected by sequencing depth.

The V and J genes are TRBV19 and TRBJ2-7; 7 central nucleotides agree with TRBD1. This clonotype originated in a man between 18 and 35 years old in good health. Some clones in this sample may be carry-over from other donors' samples. Sequencing input: naive CD8+ T cells from PBMCs. Explained via the paper, the cell subset or site label denotes: CD45RA+CCR7+. The CDR3 protein sequence reads: CASSKGASYEQYF. The base sequence is TGTGCCAGTAGTAAGGGGGCTTCCTACGAGCAGTACTTC.